Below are 17 T cell receptor beta chains sequenced from a single sample in a study of neoadjuvant nivolumab and ipilimumab in lung cancer. Assay used: immunoSEQ multiplex PCR; TCRdb lists only in-frame clones, some missing. The table lists 30,000 or so clones, 90% of them singletons. Sequencing used peripheral blood, obtained after neoadjuvant nivolumab, alone or with ipilimumab, at or shortly before surgery. These TCRs come from an adult with non-small cell lung cancer.

The chain's CDR3 is CASTKAGQGYGYTF. The CDR3 DNA reads TGTGCCAGTACCAAGGCGGGACAGGGTTATGGCTACACCTTC. This chain connects TRBV19 to TRBJ1-2, with 9 bases identical to TRBD1. The V gene end was trimmed by 7 bases and the J gene end by 5 bases; junction bases not matched to a gene: 8. CDR1 LNHDA and CDR2 SQIVND come from the germline V gene (reference sequence). This CDR3 comprises 14 residues. Together with reference TRBV19 and TRBJ1-2, the CDR3 gives the full variable domain: DGGITQSPKYLFRKEGQNVTLSCEQNLNHDAMYWYRQDPGQGLRLIYYSQIVNDFQKGDIAEGYSVSREKKESFPLTVTSAQKNPTAFYLCASTKAGQGYGYTFGSGTRLTVV.

The V call is TRBV6-5, the J call TRBJ2-1, with D possibly matching TRBD2 (6 bases). Germline V gives CDR1 MNHEY, CDR2 SVGAGI. The ends were cut back, 2 bases at V and 4 bases at J, with 6 bases in the middle. The CDR3 runs 13 residues. The CDR3 coding sequence is TGTGCCAGCAGTTACCGGGGGTACAATGAGCAGTTCTTC. As protein: CASSYRGYNEQFF.

V is TRBV29-1 and J is TRBJ2-1, with 10 bases lining up with TRBD1. V was pared by 6 bases and J by 9 bases, with 5 bases of the junction left unmatched. The CDR3 is 12 amino acids. Germline CDR1 SQVTM, CDR2 ANQGSEA. CDR3 region: CSVGQGGGEQFF. The CDR3 DNA follows: TGCAGCGTCGGACAGGGGGGGGGTGAGCAGTTCTTC.

The gene calls are TRBV12-1 and TRBJ2-5; the DNA was not compared with TRBD2, the D call given in the table. TRBV12-1 is a recognized pseudogene. The CDR3 loop spans 17 amino acids. CDR3: CASSFASMRRSGETQYF. CDR3 nucleotide sequence: TGTGCCAGCAGCTTTGCATCTATGCGGCGGAGCGGAGAGACCCAGTACTTC.

The V gene is TRBV6-5, the J gene TRBJ1-6; no definite D call. CDR1 and CDR2 from the germline V gene are MNHEY and SVGAGI. The CDR3 extends over 13 amino acids. V gave up 9 bases and J gave up 6 bases, with 12 bases separating them. The CDR3 DNA is TGTGCCAGTACTTGGACCATTAATTCACCCCTCCACTTT. It encodes CASTWTINSPLHF.

Here the CDR3 DNA reads TGTGCCAGTAGTTCGTCGGGGTGGGACACTGAAGCTTTCTTT. The encoded protein is CASSSSGWDTEAFF. The chain carries TRBV19 and TRBJ1-1, with D unresolved. This CDR3 has 14 residues. Trimming took off 5 bases at V and 3 bases at J, with 13 bases between the two ends. The V gene's germline CDR1 is LNHDA and CDR2 SQIVND (reference sequence). Looking up the rest from reference TRBV19 and TRBJ1-1 gives the full variable domain: DGGITQSPKYLFRKEGQNVTLSCEQNLNHDAMYWYRQDPGQGLRLIYYSQIVNDFQKGDIAEGYSVSREKKESFPLTVTSAQKNPTAFYLCASSSSGWDTEAFFGQGTRLTVV.

The chain employs TRBV11-2 and TRBJ2-3, with D possibly TRBD2 on 5 matching bases. The germline gives CDR1 SGHAT, CDR2 FQNNGV. V was clipped by 0 bases and J by 0 bases, with 7 bases between them. This CDR3 spans 15 amino acids. The CDR3 spells CASSLERGSTDTQYF. CDR3 bases: TGTGCCAGCAGCTTAGAAAGAGGGAGCACAGATACGCAGTATTTT.

The gene calls are TRBV25-1 and TRBJ1-5; D remains unclear. This CDR3 is built from 12 residues. The germline V gene encodes CDR1 MGHDK and CDR2 SYGVNS. The V and J ends lost 3 bases and 4 bases respectively, with 4 bases between them. The CDR3 reads CASSEGNQPQHF. DNA for the CDR3: TGTGCCAGCAGTGAGGGAAATCAGCCCCAGCATTTT.

The genes are TRBV2 and TRBJ1-2; the D is unclear. This CDR3 comprises 11 residues. Germline values: CDR1 SNHLY, CDR2 FYNNEI. Trimming removed 0 bases at V and 8 bases at J, with 4 bases between. The CDR3 DNA follows: TGTGCCAGCAGTGAAGCGCTCGGCTACACCTTC. Amino acids: CASSEALGYTF.

Written as DNA, the CDR3 is TGTGCCAGCAGTTTAGTGAGGTGGCGCTCTGGAAACACCATATATTTT. Amino acids: CASSLVRWRSGNTIYF. The chain joins TRBV6-5 to TRBJ1-3; D is unclear. The CDR3 is made up of 16 amino acids. Germline values: CDR1 MNHEY, CDR2 SVGAGI. Trimming left V 4 bases short and J 0 bases short, with 13 bases between.

This clone was counted a few times. This chain uses TRBV18 with TRBJ2-7, with 9 bases identical to TRBD1. Trimming removed 5 bases from V and 6 bases from J; junction bases left unmatched: 8. Per germline, CDR1 KGHSH and CDR2 LQKENI. The CDR3 contains 14 residues. The CDR3 protein is CASSKTGQGVEQYF. The CDR3, as DNA: TGTGCCAGCTCAAAGACGGGACAGGGAGTCGAGCAGTACTTC.

This chain connects TRBV11-3 to TRBJ2-7; D not certain. The V gene lost 9 bases and the J gene lost 8 bases, with 8 bases spanning the gap. Germline values: CDR1 SGHNT, CDR2 YENEEA. CDR3 size: 9 residues. The CDR3 sequence: CARFGQQYF. CDR3 nucleotides: TGTGCCAGGTTCGGACAGCAGTACTTC.

The chain joins TRBV29-1 to TRBJ2-3; no clear D. The V end lost 7 bases, the J end lost 0 bases, and 8 bases lay between the germline ends. The CDR3 has 12 residues. Germline V lookup: CDR1 SQVTM, CDR2 ANQGSEA. CDR3 DNA sequence: TGCAGCGCCGTACTAAGCACAGATACGCAGTATTTT. As protein: CSAVLSTDTQYF.

The chain is built from TRBV5-8 and TRBJ2-7; perhaps TRBD2 as D (6 bases). Germline assignment: CDR1 SGHTS and CDR2 YDEGEE. The CDR3 has 16 amino acids. The ends were cut back, 6 bases at V and 4 bases at J, with 23 bases in the middle. The chain's CDR3 is CASTLVIPPGTYEQYF. The CDR3, as DNA: TGTGCCAGCACGTTGGTAATCCCACCAGGGACTTACGAGCAGTACTTC.

The gene calls are TRBV19 and TRBJ2-7, with 15 positions matching TRBD2. Germline trimming cut 5 bases from V and 4 bases from J; bases unmatched to any gene: 3. In germline, CDR1 is LNHDA, CDR2 SQIVND (reference sequence). The CDR3 spans 15 residues. As DNA, the CDR3 is TGTGCCAGTAGTTCGGGACTAGCGGGGGGATACGAGCAGTACTTC. Translation: CASSSGLAGGYEQYF. Complete variable domain (other parts from reference TRBV19 and TRBJ2-7): DGGITQSPKYLFRKEGQNVTLSCEQNLNHDAMYWYRQDPGQGLRLIYYSQIVNDFQKGDIAEGYSVSREKKESFPLTVTSAQKNPTAFYLCASSSGLAGGYEQYFGPGTRLTVT.

This chain joins TRBV4-2 and TRBJ1-5; 7 nucleotides agree with TRBD1. With 2 bases clipped from V and 5 bases from J, the junction kept 6 bases outside the gene matches. This CDR3 has 15 residues. CDR1 is LGHNA and CDR2 is YNFKEQ in the germline V gene. CDR3: CASSQPDRVDQPQHF. The CDR3 nucleotides are TGTGCCAGCAGCCAACCAGACAGGGTTGATCAGCCCCAGCATTTT.

This clone has just one count. This sequence joins TRBV6-5 and TRBJ2-5, with D hard to call. The CDR3 length is 14 residues. V was shortened by 6 bases and J by 1 base, with 12 bases between the two germline ends. Germline V gene data show CDR1 as MNHEY and CDR2 as SVGAGI. The DNA for the CDR3 is TGTGCCAGCAGCAGGACGCACGGCCAAGAGACCCAGTACTTC. It yields the protein CASSRTHGQETQYF.